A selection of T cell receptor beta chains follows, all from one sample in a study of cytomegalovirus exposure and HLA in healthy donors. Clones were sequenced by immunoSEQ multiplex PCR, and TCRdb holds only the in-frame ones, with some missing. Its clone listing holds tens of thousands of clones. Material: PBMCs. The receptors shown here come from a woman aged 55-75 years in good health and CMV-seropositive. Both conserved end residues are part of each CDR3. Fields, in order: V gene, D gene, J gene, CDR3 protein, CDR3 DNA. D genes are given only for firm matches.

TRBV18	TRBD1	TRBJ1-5	CASSVGTGGNQPQHF	TGTGCCAGCTCAGTCGGGACAGGGGGCAATCAGCCCCAGCATTTT
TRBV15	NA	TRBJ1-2	CATSRDRSANRYTF	TGTGCCACCAGCAGAGATAGGAGCGCCAATCGGTACACCTTC
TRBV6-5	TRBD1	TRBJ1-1	CASSYWDRLNTEAFF	TGTGCCAGCAGTTATTGGGACAGACTGAACACTGAAGCTTTCTTT
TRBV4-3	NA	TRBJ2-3	CASSQEIYPPRDTQYF	TGCGCCAGCAGCCAAGAGATTTACCCCCCCAGAGATACGCAGTATTTT
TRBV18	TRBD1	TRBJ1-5	CASSPEDRGPSNQPQHF	TGTGCCAGCTCACCTGAGGACAGGGGGCCAAGCAATCAGCCCCAGCATTTT
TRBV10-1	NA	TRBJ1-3	CASSEAGSGNTIYF	TGCGCCAGCAGTGAGGCGGGCTCTGGAAACACCATATATTTT
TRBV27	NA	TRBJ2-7	CASSWPRQGLPYEQYF	TGTGCCAGCAGTTGGCCCCGGCAGGGCTTACCCTACGAGCAGTACTTC
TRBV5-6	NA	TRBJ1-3	CASSITGSGNTIYF	TGTGCCAGCAGCATTACGGGCTCTGGAAACACCATATATTTT
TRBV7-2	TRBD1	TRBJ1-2	CASSPVPGQGAGGYTF	TGTGCCAGCAGCCCGGTCCCGGGACAGGGAGCAGGAGGCTACACCTTC
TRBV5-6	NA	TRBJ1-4	CASSARVLNEKLFF	TGTGCCAGCAGCGCCAGGGTATTGAATGAAAAACTGTTTTTT
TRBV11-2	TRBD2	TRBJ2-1	CASSSTSGGNNEQFF	TGTGCCAGCAGCTCCACTAGCGGGGGGAACAATGAGCAGTTCTTC
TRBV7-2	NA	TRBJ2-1	CASSLGGEREQFF	TGTGCCAGCAGCTTAGGGGGGGAACGTGAGCAGTTCTTC
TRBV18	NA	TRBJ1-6	CASSPQGKGGNSPLHF	TGTGCCAGCTCACCCCAAGGGAAAGGGGGTAATTCACCCCTCCACTTT
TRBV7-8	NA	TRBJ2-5	CASTSEDFSWTQYF	TGTGCCAGCACCTCAGAGGACTTCTCTTGGACCCAGTACTTC
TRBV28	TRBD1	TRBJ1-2	CGGQGAHGYTF	TGCGGAGGACAGGGGGCGCACGGCTACACCTTC
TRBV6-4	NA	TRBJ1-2	CASSDSPAGIDSEGYTF	TGTGCCAGCAGTGACTCCCCTGCCGGGATCGATTCAGAAGGCTACACCTTC
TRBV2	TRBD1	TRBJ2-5	CASSDRQGQETQYF	TGTGCCAGCAGTGATAGACAGGGGCAAGAGACCCAGTACTTC
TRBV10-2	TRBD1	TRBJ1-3	CASSERGGQGAGNTIYF	TGCGCCAGCAGTGAGCGGGGAGGACAGGGGGCCGGAAACACCATATATTTT
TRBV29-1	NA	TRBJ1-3	CSAQVHSGNTIYF	TGCAGCGCCCAGGTTCACTCTGGAAACACCATATATTTT
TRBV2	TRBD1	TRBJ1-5	CASTADRVNQPQHF	TGTGCCAGCACCGCGGACAGGGTGAATCAGCCCCAGCATTTT
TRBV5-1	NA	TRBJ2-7	CASSLAVDSEQYF	TGCGCCAGCAGCTTGGCGGTGGACTCCGAGCAGTACTTC
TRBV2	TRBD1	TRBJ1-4	CASRQGVRTNEKLFF	TGTGCCAGCAGACAGGGGGTTCGAACTAATGAAAAACTGTTTTTT
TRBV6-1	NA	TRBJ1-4	CASSEGTDNEKLFF	TGTGCCAGCAGTGAAGGGACAGATAATGAAAAACTGTTTTTT
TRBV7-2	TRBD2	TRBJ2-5	CASRPGTRTTETQYF	TGTGCCAGCAGGCCCGGGACTAGGACGACAGAGACCCAGTACTTC
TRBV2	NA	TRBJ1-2	CASSSRGNYGYTF	TGTGCCAGCAGTTCGAGGGGGAACTATGGCTACACCTTC
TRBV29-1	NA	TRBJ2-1	CSAPSGYNEQFF	TGCAGCGCCCCTTCGGGATACAATGAGCAGTTCTTC
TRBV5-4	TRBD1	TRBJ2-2	CASSLGTGANTGELFF	TGTGCCAGCAGCTTGGGGACAGGGGCGAACACCGGGGAGCTGTTTTTT
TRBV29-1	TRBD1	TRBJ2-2	CSAPGTGGITGELFF	TGCAGCGCTCCCGGGACAGGGGGCATTACCGGGGAGCTGTTTTTT
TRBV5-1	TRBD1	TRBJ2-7	CASSRGQGSEQYF	TGCGCCAGCAGCAGGGGACAGGGTTCCGAGCAGTACTTC
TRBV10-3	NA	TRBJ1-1	CAISEDTGPTEAFF	TGTGCCATCAGTGAGGATACAGGACCCACTGAAGCTTTCTTT
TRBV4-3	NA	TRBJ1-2	CASSQGLWEAGYTF	TGCGCCAGCAGCCAAGGGTTATGGGAGGCTGGCTACACCTTC
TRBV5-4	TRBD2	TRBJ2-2	CASSSLGLAGGQTGELFF	TGTGCCAGCAGCTCCCTTGGACTAGCGGGGGGGCAAACCGGGGAGCTGTTTTTT
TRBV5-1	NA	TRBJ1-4	CASALRVDEKLFF	TGCGCCAGCGCCTTGAGGGTTGATGAAAAACTGTTTTTT
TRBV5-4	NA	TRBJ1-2	CASSLYGDSGYTF	TGTGCCAGCAGCTTGTATGGGGACTCTGGCTACACCTTC
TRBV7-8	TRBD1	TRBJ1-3	CASSSLGTDRGNTIYF	TGTGCCAGCAGCTCACTCGGGACAGACAGAGGAAACACCATATATTTT
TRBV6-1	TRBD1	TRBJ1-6	CASSFDRASPLHF	TGTGCCAGCAGTTTTGACAGGGCCTCACCCCTCCACTTT
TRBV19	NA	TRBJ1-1	CASGRDSNTEAFF	TGTGCCAGTGGCCGGGACTCGAACACTGAAGCTTTCTTT
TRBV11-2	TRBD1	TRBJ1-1	CASSFGQGNTEAFF	TGTGCCAGCAGCTTCGGACAGGGGAACACTGAAGCTTTCTTT
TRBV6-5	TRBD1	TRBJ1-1	CASSQDRGTEAFF	TGTGCCAGCAGTCAAGACAGGGGCACTGAAGCTTTCTTT
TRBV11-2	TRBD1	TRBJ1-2	CASSLSQGGYGYTF	TGTGCCAGCAGCCTCTCACAGGGGGGGTATGGCTACACCTTC
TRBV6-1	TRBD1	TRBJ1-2	CASSGGQASNYGYTF	TGTGCCAGCAGTGGGGGACAGGCCTCTAACTATGGCTACACCTTC
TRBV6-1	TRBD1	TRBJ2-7	CASTPGTGGSYEQYF	TGTGCCAGCACCCCGGGGACAGGGGGCTCCTACGAGCAGTACTTC
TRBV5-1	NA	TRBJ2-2	CASSLYGRQGITGELFF	TGCGCCAGCAGCTTGTACGGAAGGCAGGGTATCACCGGGGAGCTGTTTTTT
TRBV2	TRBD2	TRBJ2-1	CASRSSSGGPGNEQFF	TGTGCCAGCAGGAGCAGCAGCGGGGGGCCAGGCAATGAGCAGTTCTTC
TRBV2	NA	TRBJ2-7	CASRIGTSWPYEQYF	TGTGCCAGCAGAATAGGGACTTCCTGGCCCTACGAGCAGTACTTC
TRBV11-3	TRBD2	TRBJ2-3	CASSQIAGGTDTQYF	TGTGCCAGCAGCCAAATAGCGGGGGGGACGGATACGCAGTATTTT
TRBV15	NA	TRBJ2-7	CATSNGGTGNEQYF	TGTGCCACCAGCAACGGGGGGACAGGAAACGAGCAGTACTTC
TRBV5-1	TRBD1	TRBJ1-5	CASSPGTGNQPQHF	TGCGCCAGCAGCCCAGGGACAGGGAATCAGCCCCAGCATTTT
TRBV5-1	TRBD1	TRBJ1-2	CASSLGQGVGYTF	TGCGCCAGCAGCTTGGGACAGGGTGTAGGCTACACCTTC
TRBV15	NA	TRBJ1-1	CATSREGRVDTEAFF	TGTGCCACCAGCAGAGAAGGGAGGGTGGACACTGAAGCTTTCTTT